The rows below give T cell receptor beta chains drawn from one sample of a study of memory CD4+ T cells and cytomegalovirus serostatus. The table came from immunoSEQ multiplex PCR; TCRdb's copy has only in-frame clones and leaves some out. The table lists about 60,000 clones, roughly four fifths of them singletons. The sequenced material came from memory CD4+ T cells from blood. These receptors were collected from an adult in good health and CMV-seronegative. Both conserved end residues are part of each CDR3. Each record gives: J gene, V gene, CDR3 protein.

>TRBJ2-2|TRBV11-3
CASSPGGSLNTGELFF
>TRBJ1-1|TRBV27
CASTDRRNTEAFF
>TRBJ2-1|TRBV2
CASSEGRQVNNEQFF
>TRBJ2-7|TRBV7-2
CASTTWTSGEQYF
>TRBJ1-5|TRBV6-5
CASRPTGNFGQPQHF
>TRBJ1-6|TRBV30
CAWSVSDYNSPLHF
>TRBJ2-4|TRBV19
CAAWTLAKNIQYF
>TRBJ2-3|TRBV19
CASSIGTSKVKDTQYF
>TRBJ2-7|TRBV14
CASSHGGQGSAYEQYF
>TRBJ2-2|TRBV19
CASTIVLAGPTGELFF
>TRBJ2-2|TRBV10-1
CASSVHTGELFF
>TRBJ2-3|TRBV5-1
CASGPGQGATDTQYF
>TRBJ1-5|TRBV29-1
CSVGQGNQPQHF
>TRBJ1-2|TRBV28
CASSPLGRGDSNYGYTF
>TRBJ1-2|TRBV29-1
CSVARGRDGYTF
>TRBJ1-1|TRBV28
CASSSSGLNTEAFF
>TRBJ1-5|TRBV28
CASSLGGDYQPQHF
>TRBJ1-1|TRBV21-1
CASSKGQGVGEAFF
>TRBJ1-3|TRBV7-9
CASSLGGPNSGNTIYF
>TRBJ2-5|TRBV9
CASSVWAGTGETQYF
>TRBJ1-2|TRBV28
CASTREGGGGYTF
>TRBJ1-3|TRBV5-4
CASSLGGQLVGNTIYF
>TRBJ1-3|TRBV6-5
CASSPIYSGNTIYF
>TRBJ2-7|TRBV6-5
CASSPRNSYEQYF
>TRBJ2-7|TRBV7-9
CASSPGGARAQGEQYF
>TRBJ1-5|TRBV10-2
CASSEQGARQPQHF
>TRBJ1-2|TRBV28
CASRPQGFYGYTF
>TRBJ1-4|TRBV10-3
CAISPGQALNEKLFF